This T cell receptor (beta chain) originates from a study of blood T cell repertoires in COVID-19. Whole-study context: Specimens from acute and convalescent COVID-19 originated in the United States, Italy and Spain. The analysed material was cDNA or gDNA that came from T cells, B-cell-depleted T cells, or PBMCs.

The CDR3 is 12 residues long. Germline values: CDR1 MNHEY, CDR2 SVGAGI. Between the trimmed V and J ends, which lost 7 bases and 3 bases, there was a span of 9 bases. Original analysis: Amplification of reference gene primers was used by the study to estimate nucleated cell counts. Assay: immunoSEQ multiplex PCR; the TCRdb copy retains only in-frame clones and omits some. D and trimming come from the DNA, and the V and J calls and clone size come from that table. The table lists fewer than 150,000 clones, approximately 86% of them singletons. This clonotype was obtained from a woman aged 45-65 years who had recovered from COVID-19. The chain carries TRBV6-5 and TRBJ2-5; a possible D gene is TRBD2 (5 bases). The sequenced sample consisted of peripheral blood. The CDR3 spells CASTGNEETQYF. The CDR3 nucleotides are TGTGCCAGCACCGGGAATGAAGAGACCCAGTACTTC.